Below, one T cell receptor (beta chain) is given with its context. Its antigen remains unidentified. Qualities for individual bases were not recorded, and no much larger clone is one base off. The trim is 2 bases for V and 2 bases for J, with a gap of 11 bases between the germline ends. Inclusive of the bounding cysteine and phenylalanine, the CDR3 is 14 residues long. Of all the DNA, just the CDR3 is kept, 42 bases in frame from base 1. The germline V gene sets CDR1 to SGHRS and CDR2 to YFSETQ. TCRbeta CDR3 regions were amplified from genomic DNA using the immunoSEQ Assay, a bias-controlled multiplex PCR. Concerning the study's data processing: The number of nucleated cells in each sample was estimated by amplification of reference gene primers within the assay. To quantify the absolute abundance of each unique TCRbeta CDR3 rearrangement, sequence reads were collapsed and filtered. For each sample, productive Simpson clonality was calculated as the square root of Simpson's diversity index across productive rearrangements. Here the immuneACCESS table is served through TCRdb, limited to in-frame sequences with V and J called. Missing clones are a known gap in these copies; in checked studies unresolved V genes cover under half, and the rest lacks a known reason. V and J calls and clone size are those listed in that table; D and trimming were worked out from the DNA. This sample comprises about 160,000 clones, roughly four fifths of them detected only once. Approximately 22% of the sample goes to the ten largest clones.

This entry is derived from a study of blood T cell repertoires in COVID-19 (TCRdb year 2020). Regarding the study in general: The collaborator samples originated in the United States, Italy and Spain and spanned the acute and convalescent phases of COVID-19. Samples were obtained from the ongoing ImmuneRACE study (first 160 participants) and from 1,254 subjects provided by 6 global collaborators. The repertoires were released in a freely available public database meant as a resource for research on the immune response to SARS-CoV-2. Subjects who had been exposed to COVID-19, were actively infected with it, or had recovered from it provided the deeply sampled blood TCRbeta repertoires that made up the dataset. The sample metadata nearly always contained a de-identified subject ID, COVID-19 status, age in years and sex. HLA class I and class II types, where available, came from metadata supplied by the sample provider rather than from assay-based typing. The material from the prospective study consisted of cDNA or gDNA derived from T cells, B-cell-depleted T cells, or PBMCs.

What the authors observed across the whole study: The amount of clinical and demographic metadata varied by source and participant and was provided uncurated.

Collaborating institutions collected whole blood in K2EDTA tubes following their own protocols. Collaborator samples were shipped for TCRbeta analysis as frozen whole blood, isolated PBMCs, or DNA extracted from either sample type. The sequenced sample was peripheral blood. This sequence originates from an elderly woman with acute or convalescent COVID-19. The chain was built from TRBV5-1 and TRBJ2-7, and TRBD1 may be the D gene, going by 6 matching bases. This receptor carries the CDR3 CASSFEQGPYEQYF. The DNA sequence is TGCGCCAGCAGCTTCGAACAGGGACCCTACGAGCAGTACTTC. Full variable domain (CDR3 extended with the reference TRBV5-1 and TRBJ2-7 proteins): KAGVTQTPRYLIKTRGQQVTLSCSPISGHRSVSWYQQTPGQGLQFLFEYFSETQRNKGNFPGRFSGRQFSNSRSEMNVSTLELGDSALYLCASSFEQGPYEQYFGPGTRLTVT.